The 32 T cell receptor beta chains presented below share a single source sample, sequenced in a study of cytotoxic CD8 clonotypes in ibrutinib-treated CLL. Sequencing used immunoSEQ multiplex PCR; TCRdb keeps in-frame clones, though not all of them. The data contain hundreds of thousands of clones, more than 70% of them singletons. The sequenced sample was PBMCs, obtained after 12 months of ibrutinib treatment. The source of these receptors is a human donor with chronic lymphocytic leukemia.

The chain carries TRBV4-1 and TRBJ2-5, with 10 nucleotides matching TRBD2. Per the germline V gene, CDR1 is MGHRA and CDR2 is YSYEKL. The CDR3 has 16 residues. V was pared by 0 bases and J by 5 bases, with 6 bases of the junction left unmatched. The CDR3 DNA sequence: TGCGCCAGCAGCCAAGAGGGACTAGCGATAAGGGAGACCCAGTACTTC. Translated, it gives CASSQEGLAIRETQYF.

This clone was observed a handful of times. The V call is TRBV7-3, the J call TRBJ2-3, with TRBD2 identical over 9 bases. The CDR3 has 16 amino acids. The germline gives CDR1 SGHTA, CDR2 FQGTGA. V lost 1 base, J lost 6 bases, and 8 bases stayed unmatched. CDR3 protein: CASSLNQRGAVDTQYF. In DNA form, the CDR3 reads TGTGCCAGCAGCTTAAACCAGCGGGGGGCCGTCGATACGCAGTATTTT.

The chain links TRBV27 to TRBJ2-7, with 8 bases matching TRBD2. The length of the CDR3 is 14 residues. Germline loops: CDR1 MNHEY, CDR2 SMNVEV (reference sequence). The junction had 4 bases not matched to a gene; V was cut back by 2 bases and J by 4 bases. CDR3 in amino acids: CASSLAGGGYEQYF. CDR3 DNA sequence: TGTGCCAGCAGTTTAGCGGGGGGCGGGTACGAGCAGTACTTC.

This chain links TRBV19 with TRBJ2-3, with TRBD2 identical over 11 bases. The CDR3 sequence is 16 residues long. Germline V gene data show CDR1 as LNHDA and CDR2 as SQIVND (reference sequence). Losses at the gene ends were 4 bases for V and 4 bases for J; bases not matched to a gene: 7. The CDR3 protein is CASSTIAGGLSDTQYF. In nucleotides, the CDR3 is TGTGCCAGTAGTACGATAGCGGGAGGGCTCTCAGATACGCAGTATTTT.

Written as DNA, the CDR3 is TGTGCCAGCAGTGTACAGGGGACTCACGAGCAGTACTTC. Its protein is CASSVQGTHEQYF. This chain joins TRBV6-4 and TRBJ2-7; D may be TRBD1 (7 bases). The ends were cut back, 4 bases at V and 5 bases at J, with 12 bases in the middle. There are 13 residues in the CDR3. CDR1 is MRHNA and CDR2 is SNTAGT in the germline V gene.

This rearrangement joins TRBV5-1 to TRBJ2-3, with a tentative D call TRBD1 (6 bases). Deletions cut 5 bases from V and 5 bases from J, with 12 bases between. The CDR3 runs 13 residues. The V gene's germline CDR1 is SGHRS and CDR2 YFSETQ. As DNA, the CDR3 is TGCGCCAGCAGGTACGAAGGGGGAGATACGCAGTATTTT. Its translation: CASRYEGGDTQYF.

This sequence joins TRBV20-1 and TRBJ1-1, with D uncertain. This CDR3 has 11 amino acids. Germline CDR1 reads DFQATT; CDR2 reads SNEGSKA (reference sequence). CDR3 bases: TGCACTGCGAAAATGAACACTGAAGCTTTCTTT. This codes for CTAKMNTEAFF.

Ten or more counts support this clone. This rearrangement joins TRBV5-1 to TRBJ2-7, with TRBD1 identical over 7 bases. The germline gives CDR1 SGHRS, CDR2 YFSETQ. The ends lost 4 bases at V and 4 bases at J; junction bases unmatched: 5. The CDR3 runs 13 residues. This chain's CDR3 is CASSEGGVYEQYF. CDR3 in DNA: TGCGCCAGCAGCGAAGGGGGCGTTTACGAGCAGTACTTC.

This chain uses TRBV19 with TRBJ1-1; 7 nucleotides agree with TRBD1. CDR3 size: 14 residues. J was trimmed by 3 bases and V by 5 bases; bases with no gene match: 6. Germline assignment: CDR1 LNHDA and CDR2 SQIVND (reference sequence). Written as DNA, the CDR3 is TGTGCCAGTAGTTTAGGGACAGAATACACTGAAGCTTTCTTT. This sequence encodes CASSLGTEYTEAFF.

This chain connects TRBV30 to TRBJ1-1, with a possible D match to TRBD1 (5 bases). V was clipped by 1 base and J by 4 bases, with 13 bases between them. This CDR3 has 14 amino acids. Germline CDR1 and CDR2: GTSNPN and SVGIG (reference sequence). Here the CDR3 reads CAWSERGVGTEAFF. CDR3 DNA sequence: TGTGCCTGGAGTGAACGGGGGGTGGGCACTGAAGCTTTCTTT.

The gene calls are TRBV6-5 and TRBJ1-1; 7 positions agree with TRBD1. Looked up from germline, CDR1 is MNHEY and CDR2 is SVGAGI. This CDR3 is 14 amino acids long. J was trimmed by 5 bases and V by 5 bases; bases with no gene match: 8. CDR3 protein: CASSLPGGKTEAFF. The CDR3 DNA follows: TGTGCCAGCAGTCTTCCAGGGGGAAAGACTGAAGCTTTCTTT.

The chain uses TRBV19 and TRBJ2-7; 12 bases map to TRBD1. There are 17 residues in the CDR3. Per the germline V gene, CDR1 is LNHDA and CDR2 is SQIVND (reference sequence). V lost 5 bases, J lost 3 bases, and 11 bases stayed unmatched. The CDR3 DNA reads TGTGCCAGTAGTCCACCGGGACAGGGGGCGTCGGTCTACGAGCAGTACTTC. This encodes CASSPPGQGASVYEQYF.

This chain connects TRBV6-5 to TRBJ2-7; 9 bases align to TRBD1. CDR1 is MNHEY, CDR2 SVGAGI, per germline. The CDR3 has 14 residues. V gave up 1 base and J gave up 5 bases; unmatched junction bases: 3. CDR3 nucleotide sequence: TGTGCCAGCAGTTACTACAGGGGGCACGACGAGCAGTACTTC. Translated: CASSYYRGHDEQYF.

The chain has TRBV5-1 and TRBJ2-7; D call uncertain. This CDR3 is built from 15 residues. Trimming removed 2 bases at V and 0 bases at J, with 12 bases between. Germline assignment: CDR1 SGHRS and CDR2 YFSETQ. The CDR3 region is CASSFVGISSYEQYF. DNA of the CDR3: TGCGCCAGCAGCTTTGTTGGAATTAGCTCCTACGAGCAGTACTTC.

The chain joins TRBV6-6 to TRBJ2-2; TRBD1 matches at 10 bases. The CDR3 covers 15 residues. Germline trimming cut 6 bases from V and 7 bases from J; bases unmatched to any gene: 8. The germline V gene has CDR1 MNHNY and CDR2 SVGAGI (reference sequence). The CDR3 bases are TGTGCCAGCAGAACCGGGACAGGGGTCTTCGGGGAGCTGTTTTTT. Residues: CASRTGTGVFGELFF.

CDR3 bases: TGCGCCAGCAGCTTGGAACAGGAAAAGGATACGCAGTATTTT. Residues: CASSLEQEKDTQYF. The chain is built from TRBV5-1 and TRBJ2-3, with a tentative D call TRBD1 (5 bases). CDR1 and CDR2 (germline): SGHRS, YFSETQ. Trimming took off 0 bases at V and 6 bases at J, with 11 bases between the two ends. This CDR3 comprises 14 residues.

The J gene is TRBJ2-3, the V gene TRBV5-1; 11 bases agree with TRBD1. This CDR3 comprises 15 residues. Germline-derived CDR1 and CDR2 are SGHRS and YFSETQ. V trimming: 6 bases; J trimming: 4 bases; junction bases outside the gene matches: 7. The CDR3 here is CASNRGQGGPDTQYF. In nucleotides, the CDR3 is TGCGCCAGCAACCGGGGACAGGGGGGCCCAGATACGCAGTATTTT.

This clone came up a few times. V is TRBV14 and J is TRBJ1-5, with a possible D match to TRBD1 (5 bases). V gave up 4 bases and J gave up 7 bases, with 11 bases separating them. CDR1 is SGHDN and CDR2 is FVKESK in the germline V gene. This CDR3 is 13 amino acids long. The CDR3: CASSRWDGQPQHF. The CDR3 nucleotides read TGTGCCAGCAGCCGCTGGGACGGCCAGCCCCAGCATTTT.

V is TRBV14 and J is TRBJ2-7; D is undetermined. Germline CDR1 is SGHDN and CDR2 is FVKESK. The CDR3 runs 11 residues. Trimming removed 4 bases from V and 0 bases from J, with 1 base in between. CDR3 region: CASSLSYEQYF. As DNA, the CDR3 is TGTGCCAGCAGCCTCTCCTACGAGCAGTACTTC. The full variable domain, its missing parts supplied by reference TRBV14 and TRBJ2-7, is EAGVTQFPSHSVIEKGQTVTLRCDPISGHDNLYWYRRVMGKEIKFLLHFVKESKQDESGMPNNRFLAERTGGTYSTLKVQPAELEDSGVYFCASSLSYEQYFGPGTRLTVT.

The CDR3 region is CASSYGLTGELFF. In nucleotides, the CDR3 is TGTGCCAGCAGTTACGGATTAACCGGGGAGCTGTTTTTT. The chain has TRBV6-5 and TRBJ2-2; D unclear. The CDR3 extends over 13 amino acids. The V end was cut by 2 bases, the J end by 5 bases, with 6 bases between. Per germline, CDR1 MNHEY and CDR2 SVGAGI.

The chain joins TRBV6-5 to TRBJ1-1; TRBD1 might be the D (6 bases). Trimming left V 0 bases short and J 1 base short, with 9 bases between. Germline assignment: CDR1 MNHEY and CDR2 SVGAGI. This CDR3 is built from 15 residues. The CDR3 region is CASSYSTRGNTEAFF. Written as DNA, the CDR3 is TGTGCCAGCAGTTACTCGACCAGGGGGAACACTGAAGCTTTCTTT.

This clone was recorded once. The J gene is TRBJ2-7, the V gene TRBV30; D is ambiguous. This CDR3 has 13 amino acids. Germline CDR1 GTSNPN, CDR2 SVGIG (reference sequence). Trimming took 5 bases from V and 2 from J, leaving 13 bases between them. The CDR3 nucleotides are TGTGCCTGGTTGGACCCGATCGCCTACGAGCAGTACTTC. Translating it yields CAWLDPIAYEQYF.

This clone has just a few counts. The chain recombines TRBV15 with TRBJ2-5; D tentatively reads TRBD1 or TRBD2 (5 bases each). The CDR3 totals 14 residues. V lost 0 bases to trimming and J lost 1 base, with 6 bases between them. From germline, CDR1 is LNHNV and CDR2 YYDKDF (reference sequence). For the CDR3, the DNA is TGTGCCACCAGCAGAGATGGGGGCCAAGAGACCCAGTACTTC. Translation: CATSRDGGQETQYF. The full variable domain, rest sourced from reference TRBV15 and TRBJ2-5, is DAMVIQNPRYQVTQFGKPVTLSCSQTLNHNVMYWYQQKSSQAPKLLFHYYDKDFNNEADTPDNFQSRRPNTSFCFLDIRSPGLGDTAMYLCATSRDGGQETQYFGPGTRLLVL.

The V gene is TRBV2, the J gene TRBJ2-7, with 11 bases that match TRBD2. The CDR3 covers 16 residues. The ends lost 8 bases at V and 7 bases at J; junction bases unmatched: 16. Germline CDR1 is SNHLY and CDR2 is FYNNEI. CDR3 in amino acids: CASLSGGATLSREQYF. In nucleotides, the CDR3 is TGTGCCAGCCTTAGCGGGGGGGCCACGCTCTCCCGGGAGCAGTACTTC.

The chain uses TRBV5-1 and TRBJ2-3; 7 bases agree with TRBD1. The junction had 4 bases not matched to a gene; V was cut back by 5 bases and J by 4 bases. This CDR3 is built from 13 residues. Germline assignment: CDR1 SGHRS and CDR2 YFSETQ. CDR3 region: CASSDRVADTQYF. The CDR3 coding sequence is TGCGCCAGCAGTGACAGGGTCGCAGATACGCAGTATTTT.

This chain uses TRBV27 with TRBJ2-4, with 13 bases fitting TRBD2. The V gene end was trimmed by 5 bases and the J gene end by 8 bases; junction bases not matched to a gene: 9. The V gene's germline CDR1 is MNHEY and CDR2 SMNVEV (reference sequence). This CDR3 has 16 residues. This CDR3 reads CASSPGLAGDWDIQYF. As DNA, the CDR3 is TGTGCCAGCAGTCCTGGACTAGCGGGAGATTGGGACATTCAGTACTTC.

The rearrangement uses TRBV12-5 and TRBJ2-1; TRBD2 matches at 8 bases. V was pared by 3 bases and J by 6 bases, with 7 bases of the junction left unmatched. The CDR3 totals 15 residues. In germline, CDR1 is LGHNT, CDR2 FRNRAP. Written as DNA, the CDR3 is TGTGCTAGTGGTTTAGGGACTAGAGGGTCCAATGAGCAGTTCTTC. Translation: CASGLGTRGSNEQFF.

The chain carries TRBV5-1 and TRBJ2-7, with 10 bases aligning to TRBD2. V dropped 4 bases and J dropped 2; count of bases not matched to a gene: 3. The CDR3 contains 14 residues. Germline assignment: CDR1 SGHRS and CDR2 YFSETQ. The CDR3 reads CASSNGLAAYEQYF. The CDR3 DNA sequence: TGCGCCAGCAGCAACGGACTAGCGGCCTACGAGCAGTACTTC.

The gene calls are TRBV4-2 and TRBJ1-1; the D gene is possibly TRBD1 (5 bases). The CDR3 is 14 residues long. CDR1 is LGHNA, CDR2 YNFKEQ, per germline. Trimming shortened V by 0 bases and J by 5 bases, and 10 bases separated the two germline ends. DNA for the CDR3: TGTGCCAGCAGCCAAGATGAGGGGAAAACTGAAGCTTTCTTT. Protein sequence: CASSQDEGKTEAFF.

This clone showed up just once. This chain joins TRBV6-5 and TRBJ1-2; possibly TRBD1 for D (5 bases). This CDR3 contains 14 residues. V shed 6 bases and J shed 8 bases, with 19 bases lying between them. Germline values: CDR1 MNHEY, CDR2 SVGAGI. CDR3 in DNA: TGTGCCAGCAGGTCCCGGGAGGCAGGGCGAGGCTACACCTTC. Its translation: CASRSREAGRGYTF.

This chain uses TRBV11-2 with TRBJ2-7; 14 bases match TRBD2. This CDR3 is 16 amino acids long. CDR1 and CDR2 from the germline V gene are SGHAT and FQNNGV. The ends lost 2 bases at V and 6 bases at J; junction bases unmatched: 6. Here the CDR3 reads CASSLRLAGGPIEQYF. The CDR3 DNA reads TGTGCCAGCAGCTTAAGACTAGCGGGAGGGCCTATCGAGCAGTACTTC.

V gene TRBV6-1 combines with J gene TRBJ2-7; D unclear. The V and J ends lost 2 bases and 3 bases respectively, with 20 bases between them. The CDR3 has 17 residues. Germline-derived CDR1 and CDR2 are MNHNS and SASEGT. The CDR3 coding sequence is TGTGCCAGCAGTGAAAACTCCCTCGGTCGTAATGGCTACGAGCAGTACTTC. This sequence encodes CASSENSLGRNGYEQYF.